This entry lists 7 T cell receptor beta chains sequenced from one sample in a study of OX40 agonist ivuxolimab in advanced cancers. TCRdb's table, derived via immunoSEQ multiplex PCR, lists solely in-frame clones and lacks some. The sample records under 75,000 clones, 92% being singletons. This specimen was CD4+ or CD8+ T cells sorted from blood, taken in a trial of the OX40 agonist ivuxolimab. The receptors were sampled from an adult with an advanced solid tumor such as melanoma, head and neck, liver or kidney cancer.

V gene TRBV7-3 combines with J gene TRBJ2-1; D gene ambiguous. CDR1 and CDR2 from the germline V gene are SGHTA and FQGTGA. The V end lost 5 bases, the J end lost 3 bases, and 14 bases lay between the germline ends. CDR3 length equals 15 residues. The CDR3, as DNA: TGTGCCAGCAGCCCCGTCGGAGTCGGCTACAATGAGCAGTTCTTC. Translated: CASSPVGVGYNEQFF. The full variable domain, its missing parts supplied by reference TRBV7-3 and TRBJ2-1, is GAGVSQTPSNKVTEKGKYVELRCDPISGHTALYWYRQSLGQGPEFLIYFQGTGAADDSGLPNDRFFAVRPEGSVSTLKIQRTERGDSAVYLCASSPVGVGYNEQFFGPGTRLTVL.

The chain uses TRBV15 and TRBJ2-6; 8 bases match TRBD2. Trimming at V came to 3 bases and at J to 2 bases, leaving 3 bases not matched to a gene. The CDR3 totals 16 residues. In germline, CDR1 is LNHNV, CDR2 YYDKDF (reference sequence). CDR3 loop: CATSSRGGAGANVLTF. The DNA for the CDR3 is TGTGCCACCAGCAGCCGGGGGGGGGCTGGGGCCAACGTCCTGACTTTC.

The J gene is TRBJ2-7, the V gene TRBV4-3; D gene uncertain. CDR3 length: 16 residues. V lost 1 base, J lost 0 bases, and 13 bases lay in between. Per germline, CDR1 LGHNA and CDR2 YSLEER. CDR3 nucleotide sequence: TGCGCCAGCAGCCAAGGATCCAGTGGGTTCTCCTACGAGCAGTACTTC. Protein sequence: CASSQGSSGFSYEQYF.

V is TRBV5-1 and J is TRBJ1-1, with a weak D call TRBD1 (5 bases). V dropped 0 bases and J dropped 5 bases, with 14 bases sitting between them. The CDR3 extends over 15 amino acids. Germline-derived CDR1 and CDR2 are SGHRS and YFSETQ. CDR3 sequence (DNA): TGCGCCAGCAGCTTGGAAGGCTCCTCAGGGACTGAAGCTTTCTTT. The encoded protein is CASSLEGSSGTEAFF.

The chain carries TRBV7-9 and TRBJ2-1; 10 positions match TRBD2. The CDR3 is 16 amino acids. The V and J ends lost 5 bases and 0 bases, in that order; junction bases with no gene match: 4. Germline-derived CDR1 and CDR2 are SEHNR and FQNEAQ (reference sequence). The CDR3 reads CASSGSGGSSYNEQFF. Written as DNA, the CDR3 is TGTGCCAGCAGCGGTAGCGGGGGGAGCTCCTACAATGAGCAGTTCTTC.

This clone has a single count. This rearrangement joins TRBV29-1 to TRBJ1-3, with D unresolved. Germline-derived CDR1 and CDR2 are SQVTM and ANQGSEA. This CDR3 spans 14 amino acids. The V and J ends lost 2 bases and 0 bases respectively, with 8 bases between them. CDR3 residues: CSVEKRNSGNTIYF. Here the CDR3 DNA reads TGCAGCGTTGAAAAACGAAACTCTGGAAACACCATATATTTT.

The gene calls are TRBV11-2 and TRBJ1-2; TRBD1 is a possible D gene (6 bases). The germline CDR1 and CDR2 sequences are SGHAT and FQNNGV. The CDR3 loop spans 14 amino acids. Trimming stripped 1 base from V and 4 bases from J, with 10 bases between. CDR3 residues: CASSLGAGAYGYTF. In DNA, the CDR3 is TGTGCCAGCAGCTTAGGGGCAGGGGCCTATGGCTACACCTTC.